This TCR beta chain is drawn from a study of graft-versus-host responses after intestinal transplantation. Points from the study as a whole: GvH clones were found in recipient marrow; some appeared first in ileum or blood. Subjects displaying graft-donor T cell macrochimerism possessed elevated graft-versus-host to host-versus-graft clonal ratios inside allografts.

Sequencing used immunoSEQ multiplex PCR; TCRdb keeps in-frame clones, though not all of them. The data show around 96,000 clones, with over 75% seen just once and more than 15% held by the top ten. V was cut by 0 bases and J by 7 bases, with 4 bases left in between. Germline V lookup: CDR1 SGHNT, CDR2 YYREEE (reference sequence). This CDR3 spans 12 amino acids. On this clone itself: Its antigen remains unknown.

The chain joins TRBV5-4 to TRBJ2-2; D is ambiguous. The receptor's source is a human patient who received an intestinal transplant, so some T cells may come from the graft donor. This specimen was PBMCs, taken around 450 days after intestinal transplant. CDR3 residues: CASSLGLGELFF. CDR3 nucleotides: TGTGCCAGCAGCTTGGGGCTCGGGGAGCTGTTTTTT.